Here is one T cell receptor beta chain with its context. This clone was detected only once. Its recognized antigen is unknown. There are no base qualities to consult, and no much larger clone falls within one base. This sample was included in a study of long-term antiretroviral therapy in people with HIV (dated by TCRdb to between 2021 and 2024). For context, the study as a whole: Collection of the earliest samples took place about a decade ahead of the 2015 WHO recommendation for immediate ART, at a time when ART was typically delayed until CD4 counts fell. No cross-contamination during QIAcube processing was seen in test extractions of a monoclonal T-cell line run alongside 30 to 35 polyclonal samples. Among the 30 to 35 participants with HIV, more than ten were female. A total of around 190 cryopreserved PBMC samples came from approximately 30 adults with confirmed HIV infection and were collected serially over a mean of roughly 6 years (range 1-12). Whether ART initiation and durable HIV suppression were associated with changes in peripheral blood TRB repertoire composition and diversity was tested in a retrospective serial study. Summary of the overall study and its limitations: Because pre-ART samples had limited cell numbers, profiling was done on unsorted PBMC rather than on sorted CD4+ and CD8+ T cells. No data were available on ART adherence, viral resistance or therapy changes, limiting inferences about post-ART repertoire changes. ART initiation was associated with a significant increase in TRB diversity, but diversity stayed significantly below transplant donor controls even after long-term ART. Limited PBMC availability meant only the TCR beta chain was sequenced, without alpha chain pairing. The samples span the years 2004 to 2017, and the ART regimens used may be less effective than current regimens. Expanded TRB clones identified before ART initiation dominated the repertoire at all time points, although this dominance fluctuated and declined in many PLHIV after ART. HIV repertoires had narrower CDR3 length ranges than controls, and the network structure suggested an antigen-experienced repertoire that shifted only slightly toward naive after ART.

Sequencing of the TRB variable region was done with the immunoSEQ hsTCRB v3.0 assay at survey level resolution. The targeted TRB sequencing depth was roughly 40,000-55,000 T-cell genomes per sample. Pooled TRB libraries were sequenced on an Illumina MiSeq with a v3 150-cycle kit. In the authors' own workflow: Repertoire analysis was performed in R inside a reproducible Nextflow workflow that covered QC, data transformation and analysis. LymphoSeq2, an R package for exploring AIRR-Seq data, was used to implement the custom analyses. After excluding several samples that yielded fewer than 5000 total TRB sequences, approximately 170 HIV repertoires remained for analysis. Among the approximately 180 retained HIV repertoires, 55 to 65 were collected before ART initiation and 120 to 130 were collected after ART initiation. Repertoires were downsampled to 5000 TRB nucleotide sequences, with summary statistics averaged over 100 downsampling iterations. The analysis kept only TRB sequences whose CDR3 regions were at least seven amino acids long. Two measures captured diversity: a Shannon entropy-derived clonality score and the Gini coefficient. Repertoire networks linked the top 5000 CDR3 amino acid sequences whenever two sequences differed by an edit distance of one. Antigen specificity groups and MHC restriction were predicted for TRB CDR3 amino acid sequences with GLIPH2. Known CMV, EBV, HIV or tissue antigen associations were flagged by matching CDR3 amino acid sequences against VDJdb and McPAS-TCR. Pre-ART, post-ART and control groups were compared with Wilcoxon signed-rank tests and Holm-Bonferroni correction. The clones in this table, taken by TCRdb from immuneACCESS, are in-frame only. Not every clone is retained; where verified, under half of the shortfall comes from an unresolved V gene, and the cause of the rest is unknown. V and J calls and clone size are as listed in that table; D and trimming were resolved from the DNA. The sample table contains roughly 13,000 clones; only one count was recorded for 77% of them. The leading ten clones occupy roughly 19% of the sample.

The germline V gene supplies CDR1 SGHRS and CDR2 YFSETQ. The CDR3 starts with the cysteine, ends with the phenylalanine, and has 14 residues. Only the CDR3 portion is preserved as DNA: 42 bases, with reading frame beginning at the first base. V is cut by 4 bases and J by 4 bases, and the space between the germline ends is 14 bases. Participants were included only if at least one PBMC sample before ART initiation and at least two post-ART samples were available. Every participant with HIV received treatment in the United States of America. Before DNA extraction, cryopreserved samples containing about 0.9-11 million PBMC were thawed and washed. At the time of the earliest PBMC sample for each participant with HIV, ages ranged from about 20 to 55 years. PBMC samples were contributed by each participant from 1-4 timepoints before ART initiation and 2-8 timepoints after ART initiation, with a median of 7 samples. For every participant, serial HIV viral load, CD4+ T-cell count, ART history and demographic data were obtained. Using a Qiagen kit on a QIAcube, genomic DNA was extracted from unsorted PBMC, with samples processed in batches of 12.

This receptor was taken from a man in his forties with HIV. The V and J genes are TRBV5-1 and TRBJ1-2; the D segment could be TRBD1, given 6 matching bases. Sequencing used unsorted PBMCs, obtained 1.3 years before starting antiretroviral therapy. The DNA reads TGCGCCAGCAGCCCCGGACAGCCTGGCTATGGCTACACCTTC. This is translated as CASSPGQPGYGYTF.